This record looks at one T cell receptor beta chain sequence and its context. Authors' analysis steps: The authors estimated nucleated cell counts from reference gene primer amplification. TCRdb's table, derived via immunoSEQ multiplex PCR, lists solely in-frame clones and lacks some. For V, J and clone size, that table is used; D and trimming come from the DNA. The data hold about 90,000 clones, with around 80% observed a single time. Trimming shortened V by 4 bases and J by 0 bases, and 9 bases separated the two germline ends. CDR1 and CDR2 (germline): SEHNR, FQNEAQ (reference sequence). The CDR3 covers 14 residues. The data are from a study of blood T cell repertoires in COVID-19. Study as a whole: The study drew acute and convalescent COVID-19 samples from the United States, Italy and Spain. PBMCs, B-cell-depleted T cells, or T cells were the source of the cDNA or gDNA that made up the material.

The sequencing input was peripheral blood. This rearrangement joins TRBV7-9 to TRBJ1-2, with D perhaps matching TRBD1 (5 bases). The receptor was isolated from a man between 70 and 80 years old with acute or convalescent COVID-19. The CDR3 coding sequence is TGTGCCAGCAGCTACCAGGGTTCTAACTATGGCTACACCTTC. Encoded protein: CASSYQGSNYGYTF.